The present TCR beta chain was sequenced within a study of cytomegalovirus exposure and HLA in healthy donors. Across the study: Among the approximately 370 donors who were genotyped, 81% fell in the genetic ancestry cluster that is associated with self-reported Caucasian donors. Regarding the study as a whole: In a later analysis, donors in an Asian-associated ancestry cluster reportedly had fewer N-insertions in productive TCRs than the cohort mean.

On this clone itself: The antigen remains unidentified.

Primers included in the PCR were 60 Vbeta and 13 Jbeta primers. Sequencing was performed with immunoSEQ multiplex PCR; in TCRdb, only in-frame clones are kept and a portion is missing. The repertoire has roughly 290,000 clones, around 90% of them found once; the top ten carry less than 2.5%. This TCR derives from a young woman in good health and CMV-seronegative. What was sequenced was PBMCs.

The CDR3 sequence is CASSGGRLDYNEQFF. CDR3 nucleotides: TGTGCCAGCTCAGGAGGGCGGCTCGACTACAATGAGCAGTTCTTC. The V gene is TRBV18, the J gene TRBJ2-1, with a weak D call TRBD2 (6 bases). The V and J ends lost 5 bases and 3 bases respectively, with 14 bases between them. Germline V CDR1 and CDR2: KGHSH, LQKENI. The CDR3 length is 15 residues.